This T cell receptor (beta chain) was sequenced in a study of blood T cell repertoires in COVID-19. The CDR3 contains 15 residues. Germline V gives CDR1 SNHLY, CDR2 FYNNEI. The V end lost 3 bases, the J end lost 1 base, and 9 bases lay between the germline ends. Libraries were prepared by immunoSEQ multiplex PCR; TCRdb keeps only in-frame clonotypes and omits some of them. In the table there are approximately 450,000 clones, 75% to 90% of which are singletons. The TCR sequence derives from a woman aged 25 to 45 with acute or convalescent COVID-19. The chain is built from TRBV2 and TRBJ1-4, with unresolved D. Sequencing was carried out using peripheral blood. The CDR3 DNA sequence: TGTGCCAGCAGTGAGGAGGGAAGAACTAATGAAAAACTGTTTTTT. Protein: CASSEEGRTNEKLFF.